This passage covers 19 T cell receptor beta chains from one sample sequenced in a study of blood T cell repertoires in COVID-19. Produced via immunoSEQ multiplex PCR; TCRdb's table is partial and in-frame only. The table records 150,000 to 190,000 clones, under 90% of them present only once. Sequencing was carried out using PBMCs or T cells enriched from blood (not recorded which). These receptors originate from a man between 50 and 59 years old who had recovered from COVID-19.

J is TRBJ2-3 and V is TRBV10-3, with D possibly TRBD1 on 5 matching bases. V lost 7 bases, J lost 0 bases, and 14 bases lay in between. The CDR3 has 15 amino acids. Germline V gene sequence: CDR1 ENHRY, CDR2 SYGVKD. Here the CDR3 DNA reads TGTGCCATCAAAGGGGAAAGAATTAGCACAGATACGCAGTATTTT. Residues: CAIKGERISTDTQYF.

The chain is built from TRBV3-1 (or the pseudogene TRBV3-2) and TRBJ1-4; D is possibly TRBD1 (6 bases). V was trimmed by 6 bases and J by 5 bases, leaving 13 bases between them. Germline lookup yields CDR1 LGHDT and CDR2 YNNKEL (reference sequence). The CDR3 has 14 residues. The CDR3 here is CASSYLQGNEKLFF. CDR3 nucleotide sequence: TGTGCCAGCAGTTATCTACAGGGAAATGAAAAACTGTTTTTT.

This chain uses TRBV6-5 with TRBJ1-2; TRBD1 matches 8 bases. CDR1 is MNHEY and CDR2 is SVGAGI in the germline V gene. The CDR3 is 13 amino acids. With V trimmed by 5 bases and J by 6 bases, 5 bases remained unmatched. The CDR3 DNA reads TGTGCCAGCAGTATGGACAGGGTAAATGGCTACACCTTC. This sequence encodes CASSMDRVNGYTF.

V is TRBV6-7 and J is TRBJ1-2; D perhaps matches TRBD1 (5 bases). TRBV6-7 falls under the ORF class, with uncertain function. The CDR3 totals 14 residues. Trimming shortened V by 0 bases and J by 6 bases, and 11 bases separated the two germline ends. As DNA, the CDR3 is TGTGCCAGCAGTTACTCCGGACGGACACATGGCTACACCTTC. Translated: CASSYSGRTHGYTF.

J is TRBJ1-5 and V is TRBV10-1, with a possible D match to TRBD1 (5 bases). Trimming removed 9 bases from V and 0 bases from J, with 21 bases in between. This CDR3 has 17 amino acids. The V gene's germline CDR1 is WNHNN and CDR2 SYGVQD (reference sequence). The CDR3 nucleotides are TGCGCCAGTAGGCTTGAGACAGAACCCTATAGCAATCAGCCCCAGCATTTT. Translating gives CASRLETEPYSNQPQHF.

This sequence joins TRBV18 and TRBJ1-6; D call uncertain. V shed 3 bases and J shed 5 bases, with 8 bases lying between them. This CDR3 is built from 14 residues. CDR1 KGHSH and CDR2 LQKENI come from the germline V gene. CDR3 nucleotide sequence: TGTGCCAGCTCACCCGGTGTCAATAATTCACCCCTCCACTTT. Amino acids: CASSPGVNNSPLHF.

V usage is TRBV6-5 and J usage is TRBJ1-6; 8 nucleotides match TRBD1. The CDR3 consists of 15 residues. Per germline, CDR1 MNHEY and CDR2 SVGAGI. V lost 3 bases to trimming and J lost 7 bases; unmatched junction nucleotides: 5. CDR3 DNA sequence: TGTGCCAGCAGTTATTCAAGGACAGGGAATTCACCCCTCCACTTT. This translates into CASSYSRTGNSPLHF.

The chain joins TRBV7-9 to TRBJ2-5; TRBD2 agrees at 8 bases. CDR1 and CDR2 (germline): SEHNR, FQNEAQ (reference sequence). The CDR3 runs to 14 residues. Trimming removed 5 bases from V and 5 bases from J; junction bases left unmatched: 7. The CDR3 region is CASSMPSGGETQYF. The CDR3 DNA is TGTGCCAGCAGCATGCCTTCGGGAGGGGAGACCCAGTACTTC.

This clone was recorded a few times. The chain is built from TRBV29-1 and TRBJ1-2, with D perhaps TRBD1 (5 bases). Trimming took 4 bases from V and 5 from J, leaving 11 bases between them. The germline gives CDR1 SQVTM, CDR2 ANQGSEA. There are 12 residues in the CDR3. The CDR3, as DNA: TGCAGCGTTGTTGTAGGACAATATGGCTACACCTTC. Encoded protein: CSVVVGQYGYTF.

This clone was seen once. This chain joins TRBV30 and TRBJ1-5; D is uncertain. Trimming removed 3 bases at V and 4 bases at J, with 16 bases between. The germline V gene encodes CDR1 GTSNPN and CDR2 SVGIG (reference sequence). This CDR3 region has 15 residues. CDR3 in amino acids: CAWSLRAGMNQPQHF. The CDR3 bases are TGTGCCTGGAGCTTGAGAGCGGGAATGAATCAGCCCCAGCATTTT.

The chain combines TRBV5-4 with TRBJ1-1; the D gene is possibly TRBD1 (6 bases). Trimming left V 4 bases short and J 0 bases short, with 16 bases between. The CDR3 totals 16 residues. Looked up from germline, CDR1 is SGHNT and CDR2 is YYREEE (reference sequence). CDR3 DNA sequence: TGTGCCAGCAGCCCATCCAAGGGGGGGGTGAACACTGAAGCTTTCTTT. Translated: CASSPSKGGVNTEAFF.

The sample holds one count of this clone. J is TRBJ1-1 and V is TRBV6-2 or TRBV6-3, with no clear D. The CDR3 length is 15 residues. Germline CDR1 and CDR2: MNHEY and SVGEGT. Trimming left V 5 bases short and J 0 bases short, with 13 bases between. The chain's CDR3 is CASSPEWRMNTEAFF. CDR3 nucleotide sequence: TGTGCCAGCAGTCCGGAGTGGCGGATGAACACTGAAGCTTTCTTT.

The J gene is TRBJ2-3, the V gene TRBV5-1; TRBD2 matches at 13 bases. With 2 bases clipped from V and 4 bases from J, the junction kept 1 base outside the gene matches. CDR1 and CDR2 from the germline V gene are SGHRS and YFSETQ. This CDR3 spans 15 amino acids. CDR3 sequence reads: CASSFGLAGADTQYF. The DNA for the CDR3 is TGCGCCAGCAGCTTCGGACTAGCGGGGGCAGATACGCAGTATTTT.

This clone has just one count. This chain connects TRBV19 to TRBJ2-7; 7 nucleotides match TRBD1. This CDR3 is built from 15 residues. V shed 1 base and J 2 bases; nucleotides not matched to a gene: 5. The germline CDR1 and CDR2 sequences are LNHDA and SQIVND (reference sequence). CDR3 amino acids: CASSIGRQGTYEQYF. The CDR3 DNA sequence: TGTGCCAGTAGTATAGGAAGACAGGGCACCTACGAGCAGTACTTC.

The CDR3, as DNA: TGTGCCAGCAGTAGACAGGGCCGCGGGGAGCAGTACTTC. This translates into CASSRQGRGEQYF. This chain uses TRBV6-5 with TRBJ2-7; TRBD1 matches 7 bases. The CDR3 length is 13 residues. Germline loops: CDR1 MNHEY, CDR2 SVGAGI. The V gene end was trimmed by 5 bases and the J gene end by 7 bases; junction bases not matched to a gene: 8.

V and J are TRBV12-3 or TRBV12-4 and TRBJ2-1; D possibly corresponds to TRBD1 (5 bases). This CDR3 comprises 13 residues. Trimming stripped 2 bases from V and 9 bases from J, with 11 bases between. The CDR3 bases are TGTGCCAGCAGTTTACCGGCAGGGTTTGAGCAGTTCTTC. It translates to CASSLPAGFEQFF.

The chain is built from TRBV9 and TRBJ1-4; a weak D match, TRBD1 (5 bases). CDR1 and CDR2 from the germline V gene are SGDLS and YYNGEE. CDR3 length: 16 amino acids. Deletions cut 0 bases from V and 3 bases from J, with 12 bases between. In DNA, the CDR3 is TGTGCCAGCAGCGTAGCCGGTGGGGCGGCTAATGAAAAACTGTTTTTT. The encoded protein is CASSVAGGAANEKLFF.

The count of this clone is one. The rearrangement links TRBV9 to TRBJ2-4; the match to TRBD2 covers 14 bases. The CDR3 has 20 amino acids. J lost 2 bases, V lost 4 bases, and 14 bases had no gene match. Germline values: CDR1 SGDLS, CDR2 YYNGEE. CDR3 coding DNA: TGTGCCAGCAGCCCCATACCGGGACTAGCGGGGGTAGTGTCCAAAAACATTCAGTACTTC. This codes for CASSPIPGLAGVVSKNIQYF.

The chain uses TRBV9 and TRBJ2-1; perhaps TRBD1 as D (6 bases). The CDR3 loop spans 12 amino acids. The germline V and J ends were trimmed by 4 bases and 4 bases, with 6 bases remaining between them. CDR1 is SGDLS, CDR2 YYNGEE, per germline. The CDR3 spells CASSTGYNEQFF. CDR3 bases: TGTGCCAGCAGCACAGGGTACAATGAGCAGTTCTTC.